The present T cell receptor (beta chain) was sequenced within a study of Ad26.COV2.S vaccination and SARS-CoV-2 variants. Assay used: immunoSEQ multiplex PCR; TCRdb lists only in-frame clones, some missing. The sample lists just under 250,000 clones, roughly 90% occurring once. Noted treatment: roughly 18 received Ad26.COV2.S at low or high dose, single or two shots; 5 received placebo; per-sample allocation not given. Samples were taken on day 63 after the first vaccine or placebo injection. This CDR3 has 13 residues. Trimming removed 10 bases at V and 4 bases at J, with 14 bases between. The germline V gene encodes CDR1 SNHLY and CDR2 FYNNEI.

This TCR was sampled from a person between 18 and 60 years old who received the Ad26.COV2.S COVID-19 vaccine or a placebo. Sequencing used peripheral blood, obtained in a trial of Ad26.COV2.S vaccine versus placebo. This chain connects TRBV2 to TRBJ1-5; D is ambiguous. The CDR3 protein is CATTLRANQPQHF. In nucleotides, the CDR3 is TGTGCCACTACTCTCCGGGCGAATCAGCCCCAGCATTTT.